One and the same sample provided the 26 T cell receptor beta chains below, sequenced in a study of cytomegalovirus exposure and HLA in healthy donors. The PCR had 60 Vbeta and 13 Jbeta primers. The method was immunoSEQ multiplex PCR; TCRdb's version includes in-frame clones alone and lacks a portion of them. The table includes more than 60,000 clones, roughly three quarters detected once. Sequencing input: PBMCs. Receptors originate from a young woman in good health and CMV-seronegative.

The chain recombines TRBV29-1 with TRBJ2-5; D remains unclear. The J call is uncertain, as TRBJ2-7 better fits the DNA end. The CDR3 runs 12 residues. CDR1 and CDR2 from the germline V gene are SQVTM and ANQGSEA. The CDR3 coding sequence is TGCAGCGTTGAAGTACCCTCCTACGAGCAGTACTTC. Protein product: CSVEVPSYEQYF.

The CDR3 is CASSLAGGKGYTF. Written as DNA, the CDR3 is TGTGCCAGCAGCTTAGCCGGAGGAAAAGGCTACACCTTC. The chain combines TRBV7-2 with TRBJ1-2; no clear D gene. The CDR3 loop spans 13 amino acids. With 0 bases removed from V and 8 bases from J, the gap between germline ends came to 10 bases. Per the germline V gene, CDR1 is SGHTA and CDR2 is FQGNSA.

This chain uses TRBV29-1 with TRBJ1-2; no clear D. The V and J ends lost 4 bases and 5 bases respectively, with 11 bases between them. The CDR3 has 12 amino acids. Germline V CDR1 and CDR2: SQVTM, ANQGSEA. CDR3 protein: CSVAREVYGYTF. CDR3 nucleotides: TGCAGCGTTGCCCGGGAGGTATATGGCTACACCTTC.

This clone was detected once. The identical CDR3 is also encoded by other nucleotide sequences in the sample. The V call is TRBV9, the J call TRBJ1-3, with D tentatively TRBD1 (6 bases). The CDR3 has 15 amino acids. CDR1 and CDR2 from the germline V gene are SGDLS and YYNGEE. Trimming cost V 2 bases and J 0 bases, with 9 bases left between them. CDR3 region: CASSVATGSGNTIYF. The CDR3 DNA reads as TGTGCCAGCAGCGTGGCGACAGGCTCTGGAAACACCATATATTTT.

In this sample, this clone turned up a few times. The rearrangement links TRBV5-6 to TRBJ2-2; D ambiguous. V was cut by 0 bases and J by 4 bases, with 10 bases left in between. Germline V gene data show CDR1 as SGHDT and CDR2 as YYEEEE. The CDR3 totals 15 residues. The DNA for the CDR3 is TGTGCCAGCAGCTTGGGCAGGCTGCTCACCGGGGAGCTGTTTTTT. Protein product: CASSLGRLLTGELFF.

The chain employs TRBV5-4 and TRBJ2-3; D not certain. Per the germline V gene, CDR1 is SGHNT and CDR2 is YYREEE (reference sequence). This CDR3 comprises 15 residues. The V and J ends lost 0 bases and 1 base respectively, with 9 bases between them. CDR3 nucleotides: TGTGCCAGCAGCTTGGTTGGAGCCCGCACAGATACGCAGTATTTT. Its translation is CASSLVGARTDTQYF.

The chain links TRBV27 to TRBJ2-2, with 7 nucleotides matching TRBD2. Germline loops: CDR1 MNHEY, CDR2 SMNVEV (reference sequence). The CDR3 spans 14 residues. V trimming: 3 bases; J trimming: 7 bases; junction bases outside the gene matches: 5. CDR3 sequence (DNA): TGTGCCAGCAGTTTCGGACTAGGAGGCGGGGAGCTGTTTTTT. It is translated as CASSFGLGGGELFF.

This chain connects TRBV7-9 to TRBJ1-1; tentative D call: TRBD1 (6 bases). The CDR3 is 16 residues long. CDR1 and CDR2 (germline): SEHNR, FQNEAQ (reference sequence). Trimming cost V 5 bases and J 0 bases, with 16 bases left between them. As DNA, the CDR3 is TGTGCCAGCAGCCCAGGGGACACCTTTTTGAACACTGAAGCTTTCTTT. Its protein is CASSPGDTFLNTEAFF.

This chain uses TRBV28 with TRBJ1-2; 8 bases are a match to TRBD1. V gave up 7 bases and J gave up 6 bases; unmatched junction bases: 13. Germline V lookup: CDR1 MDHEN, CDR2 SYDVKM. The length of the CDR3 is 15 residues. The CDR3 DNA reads TGTGCCAGCAACACTAAATCCAGGGGGCGCGATGGCTACACCTTC. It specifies CASNTKSRGRDGYTF.

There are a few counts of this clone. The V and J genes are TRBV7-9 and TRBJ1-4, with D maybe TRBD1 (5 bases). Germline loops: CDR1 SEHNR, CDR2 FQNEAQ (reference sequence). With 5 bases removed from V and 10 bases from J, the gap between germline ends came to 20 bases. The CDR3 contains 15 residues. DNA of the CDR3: TGTGCCAGCAGCCAAGGACACCGGGACTACTTAAAACTGTTTTTT. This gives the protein CASSQGHRDYLKLFF. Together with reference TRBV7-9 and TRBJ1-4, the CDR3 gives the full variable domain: DTGVSQNPRHKITKRGQNVTFRCDPISEHNRLYWYRQTLGQGPEFLTYFQNEAQLEKSRLLSDRFSAERPKGSFSTLEIQRTEQGDSAMYLCASSQGHRDYLKLFFGSGTQLSVL.

The CDR3 DNA reads TGTGCCATCAGTGAGTCTCGCGGGGGCCTTCAAGAGACCCAGTACTTC. It encodes CAISESRGGLQETQYF. This chain uses TRBV10-3 with TRBJ2-5; a possible D gene is TRBD2 (7 bases). Trimming pared 0 bases from V and 2 bases from J, leaving 13 bases between. The CDR3 sequence is 16 residues long. The germline CDR1 and CDR2 sequences are ENHRY and SYGVKD.

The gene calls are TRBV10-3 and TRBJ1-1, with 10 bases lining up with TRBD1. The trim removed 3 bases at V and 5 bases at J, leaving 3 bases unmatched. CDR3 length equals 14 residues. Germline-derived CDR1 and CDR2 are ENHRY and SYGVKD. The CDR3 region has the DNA TGTGCCATCAGTGATGGACAGGGGGAAACTGAAGCTTTCTTT. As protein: CAISDGQGETEAFF.

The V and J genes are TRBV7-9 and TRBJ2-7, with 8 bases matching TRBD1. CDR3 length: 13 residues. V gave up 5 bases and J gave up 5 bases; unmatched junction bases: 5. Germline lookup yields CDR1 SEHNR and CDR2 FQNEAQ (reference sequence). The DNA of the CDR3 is TGTGCCAGCAGCCCTGGACAGGGAGACGAGCAGTACGTC. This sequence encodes CASSPGQGDEQYV.

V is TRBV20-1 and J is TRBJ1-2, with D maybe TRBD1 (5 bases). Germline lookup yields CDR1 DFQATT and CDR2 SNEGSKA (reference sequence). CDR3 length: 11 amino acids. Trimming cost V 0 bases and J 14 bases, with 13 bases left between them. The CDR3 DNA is TGCAGTGCTAGAGATCTAGGGGAAAGGACCTTC. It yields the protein CSARDLGERTF.

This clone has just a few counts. The CDR3 nucleotides are TGTGCCAGCAGCTTAGATCGGGGGGAAACTGAAGCTTTCTTT. The encoded protein is CASSLDRGETEAFF. The V call is TRBV11-3, the J call TRBJ1-1, with D possibly being TRBD1 (5 bases). V lost 0 bases, J lost 5 bases, and 10 bases lay in between. CDR1 is SGHNT and CDR2 is YENEEA in the germline V gene. CDR3 length equals 14 residues. Full variable domain (remainder filled in from reference TRBV11-3 and TRBJ1-1): EAGVVQSPRYKIIEKKQPVAFWCNPISGHNTLYWYLQNLGQGPELLIRYENEEAVDDSQLPKDRFSAERLKGVDSTLKIQPAELGDSAVYLCASSLDRGETEAFFGQGTRLTVV.

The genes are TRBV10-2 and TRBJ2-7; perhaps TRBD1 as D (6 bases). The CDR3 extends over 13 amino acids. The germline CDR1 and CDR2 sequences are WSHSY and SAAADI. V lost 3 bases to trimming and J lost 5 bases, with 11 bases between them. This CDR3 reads CASSEGGVDEQYF. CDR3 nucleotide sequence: TGCGCCAGCAGTGAAGGGGGTGTTGACGAGCAGTACTTC.

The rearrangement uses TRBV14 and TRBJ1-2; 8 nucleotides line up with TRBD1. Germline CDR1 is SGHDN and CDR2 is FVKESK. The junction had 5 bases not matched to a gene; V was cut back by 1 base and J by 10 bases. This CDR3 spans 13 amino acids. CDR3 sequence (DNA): TGTGCCAGCAGCCAAGCACAGGGGGGGGACTACACCTTC. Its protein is CASSQAQGGDYTF.

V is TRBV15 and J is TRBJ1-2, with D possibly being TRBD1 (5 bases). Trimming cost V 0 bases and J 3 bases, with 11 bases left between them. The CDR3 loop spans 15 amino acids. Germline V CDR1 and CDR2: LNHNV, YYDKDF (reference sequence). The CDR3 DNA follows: TGTGCCACCAGCAGAGATCAACAGGCCCACTATGGCTACACCTTC. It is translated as CATSRDQQAHYGYTF.

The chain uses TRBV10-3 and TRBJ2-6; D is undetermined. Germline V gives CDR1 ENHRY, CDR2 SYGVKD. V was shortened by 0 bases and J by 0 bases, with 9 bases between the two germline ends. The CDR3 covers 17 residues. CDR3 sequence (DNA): TGTGCCATCAGTGAGTCGAGACACAGCTCTGGGGCCAACGTCCTGACTTTC. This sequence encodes CAISESRHSSGANVLTF.

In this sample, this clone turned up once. The CDR3 reads CATRSGITGNTIYF. The CDR3 DNA sequence: TGTGCCACAAGGTCAGGGATTACTGGAAACACCATATATTTT. V and J are TRBV15 and TRBJ1-3; possible D gene TRBD1, 5 bases. The CDR3 covers 14 residues. Trimming shortened V by 9 bases and J by 2 bases, and 14 bases separated the two germline ends. CDR1 and CDR2 from the germline V gene are LNHNV and YYDKDF (reference sequence).

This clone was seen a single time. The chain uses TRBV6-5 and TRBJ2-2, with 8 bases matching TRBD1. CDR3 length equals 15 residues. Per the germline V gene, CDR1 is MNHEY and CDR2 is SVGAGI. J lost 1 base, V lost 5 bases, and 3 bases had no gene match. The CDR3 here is CASSTGQGNTGELFF. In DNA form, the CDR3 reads TGTGCCAGCAGTACTGGACAGGGGAACACCGGGGAGCTGTTTTTT.

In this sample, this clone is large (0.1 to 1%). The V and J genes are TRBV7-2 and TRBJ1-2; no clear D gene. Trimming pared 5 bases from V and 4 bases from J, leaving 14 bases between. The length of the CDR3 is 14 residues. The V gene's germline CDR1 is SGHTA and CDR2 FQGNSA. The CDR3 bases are TGTGCCAGCAGCCCCGGGTCCTCCCCCTATGGCTACACCTTC. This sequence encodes CASSPGSSPYGYTF. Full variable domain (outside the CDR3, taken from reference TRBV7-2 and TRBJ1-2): GAGVSQSPSNKVTEKGKDVELRCDPISGHTALYWYRQSLGQGLEFLIYFQGNSAPDKSGLPSDRFSAERTGGSVSTLTIQRTQQEDSAVYLCASSPGSSPYGYTFGSGTRLTVV.

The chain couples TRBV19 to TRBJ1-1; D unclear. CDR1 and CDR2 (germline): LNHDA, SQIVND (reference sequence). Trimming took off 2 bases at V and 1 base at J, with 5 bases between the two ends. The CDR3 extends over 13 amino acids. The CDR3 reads CASSIRENTEAFF. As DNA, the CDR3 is TGTGCCAGTAGTATACGAGAGAACACTGAAGCTTTCTTT.

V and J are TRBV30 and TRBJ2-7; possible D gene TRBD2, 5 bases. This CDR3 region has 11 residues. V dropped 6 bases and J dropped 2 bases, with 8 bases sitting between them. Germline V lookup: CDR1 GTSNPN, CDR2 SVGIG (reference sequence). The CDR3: CACLATYEQYF. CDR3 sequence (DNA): TGTGCCTGCCTAGCAACCTACGAGCAGTACTTC.

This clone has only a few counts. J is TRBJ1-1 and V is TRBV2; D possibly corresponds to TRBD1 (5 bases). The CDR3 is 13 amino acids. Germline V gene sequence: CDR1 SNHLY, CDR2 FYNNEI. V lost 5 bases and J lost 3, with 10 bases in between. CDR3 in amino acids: CASSRGRDTEAFF. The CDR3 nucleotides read TGTGCCAGCAGTAGGGGAAGGGACACTGAAGCTTTCTTT.

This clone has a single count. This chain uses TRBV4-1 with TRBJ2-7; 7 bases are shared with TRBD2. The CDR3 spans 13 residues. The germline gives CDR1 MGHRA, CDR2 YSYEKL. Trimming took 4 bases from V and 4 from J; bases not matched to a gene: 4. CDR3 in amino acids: CASSLVGGYEQYF. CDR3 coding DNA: TGCGCCAGCAGCCTCGTCGGGGGGTACGAGCAGTACTTC.